Listed below are T cell receptor beta chains from one sample, sequenced in a study of blood T cell repertoires in COVID-19. Data came from immunoSEQ multiplex PCR; TCRdb stores just in-frame clones and leaves some out. The top ten hold under 4.5% of the sample, which has approximately 300,000 clones, roughly 90% seen once. The sequenced material came from peripheral blood. Receptors were obtained from a woman between 45 and 60 years old with active or convalescent COVID-19. Both conserved end residues are part of each CDR3. Fields, in order: J gene, D gene, clone size, V gene, CDR3 DNA, CDR3 protein. The D gene is left open where the match is weak. Size tells how often a clone was seen (once, few, many) or the class of an expanded clone, and some rows leave it out.

>TRBJ1-1|NA|few|TRBV9
TGTGCCAGCAGCGTAGGCGGGGCGGGTATGAACACTGAAGCTTTCTTT
CASSVGGAGMNTEAFF
>TRBJ1-2|NA|few|TRBV29-1
TGCAGCGTTGGGCCAGACTATGGCTACACCTTC
CSVGPDYGYTF
>TRBJ2-5|NA|NA|TRBV6-5
TGTGCCAGCAGTTACCATGGTGGAGGCGGGGAGACCCAGTACTTC
CASSYHGGGGETQYF
>TRBJ2-5|TRBD1|NA|TRBV5-1
TGCGCCAGCAGCTCCTCAGGGGGCCAAGAGACCCAGTACTTC
CASSSSGGQETQYF
>TRBJ2-7|TRBD2|NA|TRBV2
TGTGCCAGCAGTGAAAATGGACTAGCGTTGTACGAGCAGTACTTC
CASSENGLALYEQYF
>TRBJ1-5|TRBD1|NA|TRBV11-3
TGTGCCAGCAGCTTAAACCAGGGGGGTAACAATCAGCCCCAGCATTTT
CASSLNQGGNNQPQHF
>TRBJ1-2|NA|NA|TRBV27
TGTGCCTCCAAAAGCTACAGGGCCCCTTATGGCTACACCTTC
CASKSYRAPYGYTF
>TRBJ2-3|NA|NA|TRBV19
TGTGCCAGTAGTGTTAGCGGCCTTGGAGATACGCAGTATTTT
CASSVSGLGDTQYF
>TRBJ1-2|NA|NA|TRBV2
TGTGCCAGCAGTGAATGGTACAGAGAGAACTATGGCTACACCTTC
CASSEWYRENYGYTF
>TRBJ2-7|NA|NA|TRBV14
TGTGCCAGCAGCCATTGGGACTCAACCTACGAGCAGTACTTC
CASSHWDSTYEQYF
>TRBJ2-7|TRBD2|NA|TRBV7-2
TGTGCCAGCAGCTCCCACGCCTGGACTAGCGGGAGGGCGGGCGAGCAGTACTTC
CASSSHAWTSGRAGEQYF
>TRBJ1-5|NA|NA|TRBV28
TGTGCCAGCAGTTCCTATAGCAATCAGCCCCAGCATTTT
CASSSYSNQPQHF
>TRBJ2-3|NA|NA|TRBV30
TGTGCCTGGAGGGGCAACACAGATACGCAGTATTTT
CAWRGNTDTQYF
>TRBJ1-4|TRBD1|NA|TRBV5-1
TGCGCCAGCAGCTTGGGCCAGGGGGTAAAAAATGAAAAACTGTTTTTT
CASSLGQGVKNEKLFF
>TRBJ1-3|NA|NA|TRBV2
TGTGCCAGCAAGGCCTATCTTATGGAGGGAAACACCATATATTTT
CASKAYLMEGNTIYF
>TRBJ2-1|TRBD2|NA|TRBV3-1/TRBV3-2
TGTGCCAGCAGCCCGAGCCGAGCGGGAGCCGACAATGAGCAGTTCTTC
CASSPSRAGADNEQFF
>TRBJ2-5|NA|NA|TRBV28
TGTGCCAGCACTCCTGGGAGTAGGGATTTAGAGACCCAGTACTTC
CASTPGSRDLETQYF
>TRBJ1-1|NA|NA|TRBV14
TGTGCCAGCAGCCAAGATCAGGCAGGAGCTTTCTTT
CASSQDQAGAFF
>TRBJ2-7|NA|NA|TRBV7-2
TGTGCCAGCAGCCCTCGAAACACCTACGAGCAGTACTTC
CASSPRNTYEQYF
>TRBJ1-1|NA|NA|TRBV5-1
TGCGCCAGCAGCTTGCTGACGTCAGCGTTCAACACTGAAGCTTTCTTT
CASSLLTSAFNTEAFF
>TRBJ1-4|NA|NA|TRBV5-5
TGTGCCAGCAGCATCCGACAGACCCCTAATGAAAAACTGTTTTTT
CASSIRQTPNEKLFF
>TRBJ1-2|NA|few|TRBV9
TGTGCCAGCAGCGTAGGGCTGCCAGGGGTTAACTATGGCTACACCTTC
CASSVGLPGVNYGYTF
>TRBJ1-3|TRBD1|once|TRBV5-1
TGCGCCAGCAGCCCTACAGGGGGCGCGGGAAACACCATATATTTT
CASSPTGGAGNTIYF
>TRBJ1-3|NA|few|TRBV7-2
TGTGCCAGCAGCTTAGTAAACTCGGTATCTGGAAACACCATATATTTT
CASSLVNSVSGNTIYF
>TRBJ1-1|NA|NA|TRBV5-1
TGCGCCAGCAGCTTGACAGTCGGACAGACTGAAGCTTTCTTT
CASSLTVGQTEAFF
>TRBJ2-3|NA|few|TRBV6-5
TGTGCCAGCAGTTTATCAGGGTGGAACACAGATACGCAGTATTTT
CASSLSGWNTDTQYF
>TRBJ1-4|TRBD1|NA|TRBV4-2
TGTGCCAGCAGCCCTTCGGGACAGGCCCCTAATGAAAAACTGTTTTTT
CASSPSGQAPNEKLFF
>TRBJ2-7|NA|NA|TRBV19
TGTGCCAGTAGTCTTACTACTCAGGGGAGCTCCTACGAGCAGTACTTC
CASSLTTQGSSYEQYF